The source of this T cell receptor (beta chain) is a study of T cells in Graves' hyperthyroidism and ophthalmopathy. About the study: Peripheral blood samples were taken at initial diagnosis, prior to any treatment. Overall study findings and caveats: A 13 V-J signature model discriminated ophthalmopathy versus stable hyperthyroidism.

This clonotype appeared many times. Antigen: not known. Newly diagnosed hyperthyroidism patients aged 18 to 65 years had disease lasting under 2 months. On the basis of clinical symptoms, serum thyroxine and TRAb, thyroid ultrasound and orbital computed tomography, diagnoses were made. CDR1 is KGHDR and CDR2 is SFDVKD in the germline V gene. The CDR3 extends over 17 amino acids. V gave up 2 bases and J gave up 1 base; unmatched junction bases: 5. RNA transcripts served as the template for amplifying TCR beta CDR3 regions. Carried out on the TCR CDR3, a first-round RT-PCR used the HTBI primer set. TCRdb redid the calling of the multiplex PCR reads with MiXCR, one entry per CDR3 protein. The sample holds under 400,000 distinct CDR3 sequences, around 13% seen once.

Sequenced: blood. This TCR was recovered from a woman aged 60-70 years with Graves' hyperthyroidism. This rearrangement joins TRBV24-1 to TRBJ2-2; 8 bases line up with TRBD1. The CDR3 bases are TGTGCCACCAGTGATTCAGGAGGACAGGGGAACACCGGGGAGCTGTTTTTT. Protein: CATSDSGGQGNTGELFF.